This T cell receptor beta chain was captured in a study of blood T cell repertoires in COVID-19. Authors' processing steps: The authors estimated nucleated cell counts from reference gene primer amplification. Assay: immunoSEQ multiplex PCR; the TCRdb copy retains only in-frame clones and omits some. V and J calls and clone size are those listed in that table; D and trimming were worked out from the DNA. This table has 80,000 or so clones, about 80% appearing once. This clone was counted a single time. The clonotype originates from a man aged 50 or older with active or convalescent COVID-19. Sequencing used peripheral blood.

The CDR3 here is CASSPGDWSNQPQHF. Here the CDR3 DNA reads TGTGCCAGCAGCCCCGGGGACTGGAGCAATCAGCCCCAGCATTTT. V is TRBV3-1 (or the pseudogene TRBV3-2) and J is TRBJ1-5; tentatively, D is TRBD1 (5 bases). Germline CDR1 reads LGHDT; CDR2 reads YNNKEL (reference sequence). V was trimmed by 4 bases and J by 1 base, leaving 11 bases between them. The CDR3 is 15 amino acids.